Listed below are T cell receptor beta chains from one sample, sequenced in a study of blood T cell repertoires in COVID-19. TCRdb keeps only in-frame clones here, not all; method: immunoSEQ multiplex PCR. The sample shows around 190,000 clones, about 88% of them seen only once. Sequencing was carried out using peripheral blood. Source of these receptors: a woman of 80 years or more with acute or convalescent COVID-19. Both conserved end residues are part of each CDR3. A D gene is named only where the DNA matches it firmly. Clone size is shown for a subset of rows, as once, few, many or a class of expanded clone.

v_call,clone_size,d_call,j_call,cdr3_nt,cdr3_aa
TRBV10-3,.,TRBD1,TRBJ1-4,TGTGCCATCAGTGAGTTCTCCCCCCCCGGGACAGTTGAGAATGAAAAACTGTTTTTT,CAISEFSPPGTVENEKLFF
TRBV6-1,.,TRBD1,TRBJ2-7,TGTGCCAGCAGTGAACGAGGACAGGTCTACGAGCAGTACTTC,CASSERGQVYEQYF
TRBV9,.,.,TRBJ2-5,TGTGCCAGCAGCCCCCAAGTCGGGGTGGAGACCCAGTACTTC,CASSPQVGVETQYF
TRBV28,once,.,TRBJ2-7,TGTGCCAGCAGTTTATACTCGGCAGGGCGGAACGAGCAGTACTTC,CASSLYSAGRNEQYF
TRBV4-1,.,.,TRBJ2-3,TGCGCCAGCAGCCGGGAACAGGGTGGGACAGATACGCAGTATTTT,CASSREQGGTDTQYF
TRBV30,.,.,TRBJ1-4,TGTGCCTGGAGTCTCCCGGGACACCCTGCAACTAATGAAAAACTGTTTTTT,CAWSLPGHPATNEKLFF
TRBV20-1,.,.,TRBJ1-1,TGCAGTGCTGGTGGGCGTGCTTTGAGGCTTACTGAAGCTTTCTTT,CSAGGRALRLTEAFF
TRBV5-1,.,.,TRBJ2-5,TGCGCCAGCAGCATTATCCCAGGGGAGACCCAGTACTTC,CASSIIPGETQYF
TRBV7-9,.,TRBD1,TRBJ1-2,TGTGCCAGCAGCTTTTTAGGGGGCCCCTATGGCTACACCTTC,CASSFLGGPYGYTF
TRBV20-1,.,.,TRBJ2-7,TGCAGTGTTGACAGAACCTACGAGCAGTACTTC,CSVDRTYEQYF
TRBV27,.,.,TRBJ1-5,TGTGCCAGCAGTTTATACAGGGCGAGCAATCAGCCCCAGCATTTT,CASSLYRASNQPQHF
TRBV9,.,.,TRBJ2-7,TGTGCCAGCAGCGTCCGCGAAAACTACGAGCAGTACTTC,CASSVRENYEQYF
TRBV12-3/TRBV12-4,.,.,TRBJ1-1,TGTGCCAGCAGCCCATTGAACACTGAAGCTTTCTTT,CASSPLNTEAFF
TRBV19,.,.,TRBJ1-4,TGTGCCAGTAGTGCCCTTGGAGGGGATGAAAAACTGTTTTTT,CASSALGGDEKLFF
TRBV30,.,.,TRBJ1-1,TGTGCCTGGAGGGTCAGGGGCGTAGCGGGCACTGAAGCTTTCTTT,CAWRVRGVAGTEAFF
TRBV5-1,.,TRBD2,TRBJ2-1,TGCGCCAGCAGCTTGGTTGGGCTAGCGGGAGTCGGTGAGCAGTTCTTC,CASSLVGLAGVGEQFF
TRBV10-2,.,.,TRBJ2-7,TGCGCCAGCAGTGATTACGGGAGTTGGGACGAGCAGTACTTC,CASSDYGSWDEQYF
TRBV20-1,once,.,TRBJ2-5,TGCAGTGCTAGTGTGTTTACCACCGGGGAGACCCAGTACTTC,CSASVFTTGETQYF
TRBV5-4,.,.,TRBJ1-1,TGTGCCAGCAGTAACCGGGGGAGTTTGAACACTGAAGCTTTCTTT,CASSNRGSLNTEAFF
TRBV10-3,.,.,TRBJ1-5,TGTGCCATCAGTGAGTCCTCCGGGGAGAATCAGCCCCAGCATTTT,CAISESSGENQPQHF
TRBV6-5,.,.,TRBJ2-1,TGTGCCAGCAGTTACTGGCGGGGCCACAATGAGCAGTTCTTC,CASSYWRGHNEQFF
TRBV28,.,.,TRBJ2-5,TGTGCCAGCAGTTTGTCGATAGCCCAGGAGACCCAGTACTTC,CASSLSIAQETQYF
TRBV9,once,TRBD1,TRBJ1-2,TGTGCCAGCAGCGTAGATGGGACAGGCGTCTATGGCTACACCTTC,CASSVDGTGVYGYTF
TRBV4-3,.,.,TRBJ2-7,TGCGCCAGCAGCCAAGGCCTAAATCGGGGCTACGAGCAGTACTTC,CASSQGLNRGYEQYF
TRBV6-5,.,.,TRBJ2-1,TGTGCCAGCAGTTCGTGGTCCGGGAGCTCCTACAATGAGCAGTTCTTC,CASSSWSGSSYNEQFF
TRBV5-8,.,TRBD1,TRBJ1-2,TGTGCCAGCACCTTGTCCGGGACAGACAGATATGGCTACACCTTC,CASTLSGTDRYGYTF
TRBV6-5,.,.,TRBJ2-7,TGTGCCAGCAGTCGAACAGGGAATTCCTACGAGCAGTACTTC,CASSRTGNSYEQYF
TRBV5-6,.,TRBD1,TRBJ1-2,TGTGCCAGCAGCTTGGTACCGGGACAGGGGAACTATGGCTACACCTTC,CASSLVPGQGNYGYTF
TRBV5-8,.,TRBD1,TRBJ2-7,TGTGCCAGCAGCTTTACAGGGGGTCCAACCTACGAGCAGTACTTC,CASSFTGGPTYEQYF
TRBV5-4,.,.,TRBJ2-1,TGTGCCAGTTATCCGGCGACCCAGCGCTTATCCTACAATGAGCAGTTCTTC,CASYPATQRLSYNEQFF
TRBV27,once,TRBD2,TRBJ2-5,TGTGCCACCGGCGGGCGGGAGGGCCTGGAGACCCAGTACTTC,CATGGREGLETQYF
TRBV24-1,.,.,TRBJ2-3,TGTGCCACCAGTGATTTGAGGGGCCCGAACACAGATACGCAGTATTTT,CATSDLRGPNTDTQYF
TRBV28,once,TRBD1,TRBJ1-5,TGTGCCAGCAGCTCGCCCGGGACAGGGAAAGGCAATCAGCCCCAGCATTTT,CASSSPGTGKGNQPQHF